The present TCR beta chain was sequenced within a study of shared clonotypes between healthy human individuals (dated by TCRdb to the early 2020s). Broadly, across the study: The cohort comprised a couple of women and a few men aged 18 to 49 years. Per donor, three plates each were used for CD4 naive and CD4 memory, two for CD8 naive, and one for CD8 memory. The study deeply sequenced blood TCR repertoires of about five healthy adults to estimate repertoire size and the extent of clonotype sharing between individuals. To increase sequencing depth and limit assay-specific biases, TCR repertoire library preparation and sequencing were carried out by different laboratories using diverse techniques. Each donor's leukapheresis produced roughly between roughly 0.85 and 9 billion PBMCs. The paper's findings and limits, for the study overall: Estimated clonotype richness was generally larger for naive than for memory subsets. Across a few donors, approximately 4.6% of naive CD4, roughly 3.5% of naive CD8, 2% to 2.5% of memory CD4, and under 0.45% of memory CD8 clonotypes were shared. Rarefaction of sorted-subset datasets indicated incomplete sequencing despite the large sequencing depth. Higher generation probabilities were observed for clonotypes shared by all four sorted-subset donors than for non-shared clonotypes. Sampling was restricted to blood, and TCR repertoires in tissues likely differ from the TCR repertoires found in blood. The small number of donors limited the genetic and exposure-history diversity represented. Based on pairwise subsampling, the degree of clonotype sharing among donors was expected to be affected by sequencing depth.

The CDR3 covers 16 residues, taking in both the cysteine and the phenylalanine. Only CDR3 DNA is held: 48 bases, read in frame from base 1. Trimming removed 6 bases from V and 0 bases from J, leaving 17 bases between the germline ends. CDR1 and CDR2 are drawn from the germline V gene (reference sequence): SGHNT, YYREEE. Using the deep immunoSEQ assay, multiplex PCR amplified TCR CDR3 regions from genomic DNA. Genomic DNA extracted from each cell subset was distributed evenly over all wells of several immunoSEQ 96-well plates, and each plate served as one replicate. For sorted subsets, approximately 190 ng of genomic DNA, equivalent to some 30,000 T cell genomes, went into each replicate PCR. Purified libraries were measured with a Qubit 3.0 fluorometer, size-checked on a Bioanalyzer 2100, and measured again with the KAPA Library Quantification kit. Every immunoSEQ 96-well plate was sequenced on a separate single-read 150-cycle Illumina NextSeq 550 flow cell. For the original study's pipeline: The immunoSEQ output contained only junctional sequences without quality scores, so filtering could not match that applied to full-length reads. To assign V/J genes and CDR3, sequences were annotated against IMGT germline references using PyIR, a Python wrapper for IgBLAST v1.9. Reads with weak V/J assignments (E-value above 1e-6), missing CDR3, stop codons, out-of-frame junctions, or ambiguous translated residues were removed. V3J clonotypes were defined as sequences sharing the same inferred V gene, J gene, and CDR3 amino acid sequence. Percentage overlap between repertoires was calculated by dividing the number of shared unique clonotypes by the size of the smaller repertoire. Three approaches were used to assess repertoire richness: RTK rarefaction, the Chao1 estimator, and Recon v2.1 estimates of unobserved clonotypes. For all TCRbeta clonotypes obtained by the gDNA method from several donors, generation probabilities were computed with OLGA. TCRdb's version of the immuneACCESS table is confined to in-frame rearrangements and falls short of the full clone set. An unresolved V gene accounts for under half of the shortfall where checked; the remainder is of unknown origin. Clone size and V and J calls were adopted from that table, with D and trimming inferred from the DNA. This sample is represented by over 850,000 clones; roughly 74% of them were singletons. 0.55% to 0.7% of the sample is taken by the ten largest.

This clone showed up just a few times. It has no known antigen specificity. Base qualities are not provided; no much larger clone lies one nucleotide away. The donors were healthy, HIV-negative adults with no recently reported acute infections or vaccinations. Every donor was a Caucasian adult residing in Nashville, Tennessee, USA. Magnetic negative selection was used to enrich CD4+ T cells, after which naive cells were positively selected on CD45RA and the negative fraction became the memory subset. Blood was collected by leukapheresis, and PBMCs were isolated by Ficoll-Histopaque density gradient centrifugation and then cryopreserved in liquid nitrogen vapor phase. Analytical flow cytometry was used to check the purity and quantity of each magnetically sorted T cell population. Genomic DNA was isolated from every sorted fraction and measured by UV absorbance on a Nanodrop 2000c.

What was sequenced was memory CD4+ T cells from PBMCs. What this sample's cell subset or site label stands for: CD45RA-negative fraction. This receptor was identified in a man between 18 and 35 years old in good health. Some clones in this sample may be carry-over from other donors' samples. In this chain, TRBV5-4 is recombined with TRBJ2-3, with TRBD2 as a weak D call on 6 bases. The nucleotides are TGTGCCAGCAACCCAGCATGGGGGGAGAGCACAGATACGCAGTATTTT. Translated, it gives CASNPAWGESTDTQYF. When the CDR3 is completed using the reference TRBV5-4 and TRBJ2-3 genes on either side, the full variable domain is ETGVTQSPTHLIKTRGQQVTLRCSSQSGHNTVSWYQQALGQGPQFIFQYYREEENGRGNFPPRFSGLQFPNYSSELNVNALELDDSALYLCASNPAWGESTDTQYFGPGTRLTVL.